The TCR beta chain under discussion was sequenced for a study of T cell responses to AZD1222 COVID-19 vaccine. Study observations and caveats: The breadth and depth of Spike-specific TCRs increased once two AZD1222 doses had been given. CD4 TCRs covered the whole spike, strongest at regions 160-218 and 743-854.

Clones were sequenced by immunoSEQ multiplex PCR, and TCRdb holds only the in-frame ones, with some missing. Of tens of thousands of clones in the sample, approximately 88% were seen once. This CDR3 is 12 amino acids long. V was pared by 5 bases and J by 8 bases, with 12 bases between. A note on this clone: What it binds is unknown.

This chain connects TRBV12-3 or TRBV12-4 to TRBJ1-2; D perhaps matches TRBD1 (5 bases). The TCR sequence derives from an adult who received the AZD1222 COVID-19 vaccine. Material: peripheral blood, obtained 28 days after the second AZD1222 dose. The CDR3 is CASSTDRLGYTF. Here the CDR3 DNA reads TGTGCCAGCAGTACAGACAGATTGGGCTACACCTTC.